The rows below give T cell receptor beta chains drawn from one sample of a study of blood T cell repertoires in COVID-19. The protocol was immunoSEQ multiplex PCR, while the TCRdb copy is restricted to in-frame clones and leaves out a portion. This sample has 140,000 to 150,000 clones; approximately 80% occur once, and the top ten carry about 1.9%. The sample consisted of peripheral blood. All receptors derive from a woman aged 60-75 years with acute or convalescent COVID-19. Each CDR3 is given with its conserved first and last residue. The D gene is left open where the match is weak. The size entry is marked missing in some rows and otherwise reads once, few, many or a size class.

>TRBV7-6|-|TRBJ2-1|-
TGTGCCAGCAGCCAGTATGAGCAGTTCTTC
CASSQYEQFF
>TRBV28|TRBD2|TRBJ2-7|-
TGTGCCAGCAGCGGGACTAGCGGGAACTACGAGCAGTACTTC
CASSGTSGNYEQYF
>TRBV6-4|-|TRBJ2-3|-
TGTGCCAGCAGTGACCCCGGTGGGGCGGATACGCAGTATTTT
CASSDPGGADTQYF
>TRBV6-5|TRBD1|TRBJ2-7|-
TGTGCCAGCAGTTACTCGAGGGACAGCCACTACGAGCAGTACTTC
CASSYSRDSHYEQYF
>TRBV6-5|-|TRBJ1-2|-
TGTGCCACCCTCCGCCAGGTCGTGGACTATGGCTACACCTTC
CATLRQVVDYGYTF
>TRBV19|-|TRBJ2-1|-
TGTGCCAGTAGTGAGAAAGGGGCCCCCTACAATGAGCAGTTCTTC
CASSEKGAPYNEQFF
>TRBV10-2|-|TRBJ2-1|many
TGCGCCAGCAGTGATGGCGGTGCCAATGAGCAGTTCTTC
CASSDGGANEQFF
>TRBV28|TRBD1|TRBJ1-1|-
TGTGCCAGCAGCTTGACAGGGATCGACGGCACTGAAGCTTTCTTT
CASSLTGIDGTEAFF
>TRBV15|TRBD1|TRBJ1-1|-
TGTGCCACCAGCAGAGGCGGCCAGGGGGGAACTGAAGCTTTCTTT
CATSRGGQGGTEAFF
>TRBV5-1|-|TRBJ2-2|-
TGCGCCAGCAGCTCGGGACACTCCGGGGAGCTGTTTTTT
CASSSGHSGELFF
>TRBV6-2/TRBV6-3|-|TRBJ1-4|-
TGTGCCAGCAGTCCCGGGACAAAAGTCATGAATGAAAAACTGTTTTTT
CASSPGTKVMNEKLFF
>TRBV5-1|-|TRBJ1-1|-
TGCGCCAGCAGCTTGGCAGGGGCAGGCCCCACTGAAGCTTTCTTT
CASSLAGAGPTEAFF
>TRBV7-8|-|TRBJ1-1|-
TGTGCCAGCAGTCGACAGATTTCCATGAACACTGAAGCTTTCTTT
CASSRQISMNTEAFF
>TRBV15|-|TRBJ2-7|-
TGTGCCACCAGCAGAGTTTTGACCGGGGTTACCAACTACGAGCAGTACTTC
CATSRVLTGVTNYEQYF
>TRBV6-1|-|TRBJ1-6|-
TGTGCCAGCAGTGAAATTTGGGCAGGGGATTCACCCCTCCACTTT
CASSEIWAGDSPLHF
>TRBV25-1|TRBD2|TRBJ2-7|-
TGTGCCAGCAGTGAAAGCGGACTAGCGAGGCACGGGTACGAGCAGTACTTC
CASSESGLARHGYEQYF
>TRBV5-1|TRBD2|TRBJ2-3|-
TGCGCCAGCAGCCGGACTAGCGGGTATTTAGATACGCAGTATTTT
CASSRTSGYLDTQYF
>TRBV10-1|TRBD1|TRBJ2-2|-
TGCGCCAGCCAGGGGACAGGGGGAACCGGGGAGCTGTTTTTT
CASQGTGGTGELFF
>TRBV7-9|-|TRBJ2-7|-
TGTGCCAGCACCCAGGGGATCTACGAGCAGTACTTC
CASTQGIYEQYF